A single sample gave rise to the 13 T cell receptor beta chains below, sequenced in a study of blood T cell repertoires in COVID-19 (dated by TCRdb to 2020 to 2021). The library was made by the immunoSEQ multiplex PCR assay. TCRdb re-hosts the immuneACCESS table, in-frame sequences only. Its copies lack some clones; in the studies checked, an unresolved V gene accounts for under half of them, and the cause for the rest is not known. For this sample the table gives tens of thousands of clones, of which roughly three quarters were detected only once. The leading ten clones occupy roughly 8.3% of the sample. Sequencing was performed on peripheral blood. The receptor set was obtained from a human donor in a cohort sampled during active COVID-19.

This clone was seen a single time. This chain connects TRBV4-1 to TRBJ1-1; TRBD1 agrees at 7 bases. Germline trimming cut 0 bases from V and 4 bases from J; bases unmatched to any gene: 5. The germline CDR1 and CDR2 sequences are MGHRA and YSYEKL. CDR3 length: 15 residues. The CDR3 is CASSQDITGATEAFF. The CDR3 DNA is TGCGCCAGCAGCCAAGATATAACAGGGGCCACTGAAGCTTTCTTT.

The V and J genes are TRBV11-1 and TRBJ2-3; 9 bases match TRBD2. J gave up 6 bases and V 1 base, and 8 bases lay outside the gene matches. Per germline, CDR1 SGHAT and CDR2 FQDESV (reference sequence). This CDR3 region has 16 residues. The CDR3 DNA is TGTGCCAGCAGCTTAGAGGCTAGCGGGACTTTTGATACGCAGTATTTT. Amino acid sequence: CASSLEASGTFDTQYF.

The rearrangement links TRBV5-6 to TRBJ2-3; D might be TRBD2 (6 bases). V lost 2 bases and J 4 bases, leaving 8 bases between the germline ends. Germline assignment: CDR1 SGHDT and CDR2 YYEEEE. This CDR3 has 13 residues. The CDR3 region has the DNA TGTGCCAGCAGCTTACGGGAGTCAGATACGCAGTATTTT. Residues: CASSLRESDTQYF.

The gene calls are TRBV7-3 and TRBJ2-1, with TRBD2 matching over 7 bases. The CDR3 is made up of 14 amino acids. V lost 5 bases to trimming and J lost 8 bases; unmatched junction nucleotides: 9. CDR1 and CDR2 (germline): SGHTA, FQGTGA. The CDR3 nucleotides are TGTGCCAGCAGCCCCGGGGGGAGCGACGATGAGCAGTTCTTC. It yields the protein CASSPGGSDDEQFF.

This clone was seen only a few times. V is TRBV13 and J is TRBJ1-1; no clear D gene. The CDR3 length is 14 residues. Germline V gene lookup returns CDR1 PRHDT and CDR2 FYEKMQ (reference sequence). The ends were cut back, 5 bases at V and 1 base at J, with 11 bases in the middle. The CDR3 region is CASSTFTENTEAFF. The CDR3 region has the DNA TGTGCCAGCAGCACTTTTACAGAGAACACTGAAGCTTTCTTT. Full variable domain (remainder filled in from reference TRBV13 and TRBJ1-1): AAGVIQSPRHLIKEKRETATLKCYPIPRHDTVYWYQQGPGQDPQFLISFYEKMQSDKGSIPDRFSAQQFSDYHSELNMSSLELGDSALYFCASSTFTENTEAFFGQGTRLTVV.

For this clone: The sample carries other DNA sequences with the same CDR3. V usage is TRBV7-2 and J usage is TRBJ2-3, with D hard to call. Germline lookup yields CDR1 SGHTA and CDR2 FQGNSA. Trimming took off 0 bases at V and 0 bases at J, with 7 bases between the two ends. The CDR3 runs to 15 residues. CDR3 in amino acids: CASSLAPGSTDTQYF. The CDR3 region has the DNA TGTGCCAGCAGCTTAGCCCCGGGTAGCACAGATACGCAGTATTTT.

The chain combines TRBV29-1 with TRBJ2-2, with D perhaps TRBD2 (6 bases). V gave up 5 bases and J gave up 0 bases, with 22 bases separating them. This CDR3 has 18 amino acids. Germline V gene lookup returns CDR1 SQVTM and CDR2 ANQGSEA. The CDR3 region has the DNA TGCAGCGTTTTACCCGTGGGAGGCTCAGCCCCGAACACCGGGGAGCTGTTTTTT. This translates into CSVLPVGGSAPNTGELFF.

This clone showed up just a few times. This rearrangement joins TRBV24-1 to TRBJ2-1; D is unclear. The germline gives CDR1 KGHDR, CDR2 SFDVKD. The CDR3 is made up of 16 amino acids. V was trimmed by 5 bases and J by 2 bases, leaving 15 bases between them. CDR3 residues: CATSGSVSLTYNEQFF. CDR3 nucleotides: TGTGCCACCAGTGGATCGGTCTCCCTGACCTACAATGAGCAGTTCTTC.

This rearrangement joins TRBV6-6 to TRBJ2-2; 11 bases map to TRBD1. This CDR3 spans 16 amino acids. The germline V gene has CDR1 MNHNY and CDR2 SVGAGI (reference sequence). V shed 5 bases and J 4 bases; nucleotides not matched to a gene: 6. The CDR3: CASSNPGTGGTGELFF. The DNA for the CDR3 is TGTGCCAGCAGTAATCCCGGGACAGGGGGCACCGGGGAGCTGTTTTTT.

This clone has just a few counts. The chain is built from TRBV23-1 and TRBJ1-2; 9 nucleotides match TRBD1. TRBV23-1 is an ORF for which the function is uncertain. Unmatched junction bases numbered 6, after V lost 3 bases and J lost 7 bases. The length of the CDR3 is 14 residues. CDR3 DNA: TGCGCCAGCAGTCACAGGACAGGGGTAGGTGGCTACACCTTC. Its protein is CASSHRTGVGGYTF.

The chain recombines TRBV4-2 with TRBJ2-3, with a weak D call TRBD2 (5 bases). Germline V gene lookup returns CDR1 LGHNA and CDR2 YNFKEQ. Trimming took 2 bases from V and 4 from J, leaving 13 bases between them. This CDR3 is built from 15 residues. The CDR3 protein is CASSQIGLASDTQYF. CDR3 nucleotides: TGTGCCAGCAGCCAAATCGGTCTAGCATCAGATACGCAGTATTTT.

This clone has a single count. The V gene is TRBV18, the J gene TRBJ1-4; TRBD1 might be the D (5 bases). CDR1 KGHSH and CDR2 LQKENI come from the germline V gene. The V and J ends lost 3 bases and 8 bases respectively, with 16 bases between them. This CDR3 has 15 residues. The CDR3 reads CASSPIEGALEKLFF. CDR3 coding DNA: TGTGCCAGCTCACCTATCGAAGGGGCGCTAGAAAAACTGTTTTTT. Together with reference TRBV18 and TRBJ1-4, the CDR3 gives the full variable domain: NAGVMQNPRHLVRRRGQEARLRCSPMKGHSHVYWYRQLPEEGLKFMVYLQKENIIDESGMPKERFSAEFPKEGPSILRIQQVVRGDSAAYFCASSPIEGALEKLFFGSGTQLSVL.

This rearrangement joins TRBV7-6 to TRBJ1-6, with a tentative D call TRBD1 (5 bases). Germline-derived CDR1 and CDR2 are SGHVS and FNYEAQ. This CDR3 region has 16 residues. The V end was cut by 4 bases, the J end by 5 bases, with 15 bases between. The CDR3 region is CASSWIDRRDNSPLHF. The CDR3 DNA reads TGTGCCAGCAGCTGGATAGACAGACGAGATAATTCACCCCTCCACTTT.